This section outlines one T cell receptor (beta chain) sequence together with its context. These data originate in a study of blood T cells in healthy people across ages. A sample-barcoded 5' primer and a J-beta primer mix were used in a second PCR of about 6 to 11 cycles. Every sample gave at least 3 million paired-end reads containing CDR3. One entry per CDR3 protein, called by TCRdb with MiXCR from the 5' RACE reads. The table includes some 710,000 distinct CDR3 sequences, 22% detected once. There are 14 residues in the CDR3. V dropped 6 bases and J dropped 2 bases, with 11 bases sitting between them. Germline loops: CDR1 MNHEY, CDR2 SMNVEV (reference sequence).

This chain joins TRBV27 and TRBJ1-5, with D tentatively TRBD1 (6 bases). This TCR was recovered from a man aged 65 to 79 in good health. Sequencing was done on a sample of blood. The CDR3 region is CASSRGNGNQPQHF. CDR3 nucleotide sequence: TGTGCCAGCAGCAGGGGAAACGGCAATCAGCCCCAGCATTTT.